A selection of T cell receptor beta chains follows, all from one sample in a study of shared T cell receptors in the human thymus. Libraries were prepared by immunoSEQ multiplex PCR; TCRdb keeps only in-frame clonotypes and omits some of them. The sample includes 700,000 to 750,000 clones, over 75% of them seen just once. This sample was shared with a second study, whose subject was human thymus T cells.

The sequenced material came from thymocytes. These receptors were taken from a girl under three years old with a congenital heart defect. Each CDR3 is given with its conserved first and last residue. A D gene is named only where the DNA matches it firmly. The size of a clone is reported for some rows only, either as once, few or many, or as a class for expanded clones.

TRBJ2-7	NA	TRBV14	TRBD1	TGTGCCAGCAGCCAAGCAGGTCTCCCGGGACAGGGCATCTACGAGCAGTACTTC	CASSQAGLPGQGIYEQYF
TRBJ1-2	NA	TRBV5-6	NA	TGTGCCAGCAGCTTTTCCCCGGGGGGCCCCTATGGCTACACCTTC	CASSFSPGGPYGYTF
TRBJ1-5	NA	TRBV5-6	TRBD1	TGTGCCAGCAGCCTCGCTGGACAGGCGAGCAATCAGCCCCAGCATTTT	CASSLAGQASNQPQHF
TRBJ1-6	NA	TRBV7-6	NA	TGTGCCAGCAGCTTAGAGCTCCCACCGGCGGGTTCACCCCTCCACTTT	CASSLELPPAGSPLHF
TRBJ2-7	once	TRBV5-1	NA	TGCGCCAGCAGCTTGGGAGAGACAGTAGGCTACGAGCAGTACTTC	CASSLGETVGYEQYF
TRBJ2-5	once	TRBV5-1	TRBD2	TGCGCCAGCAGCTTCCTACCGGGACTAGCGGGGGGAGAGACCCAGTACTTC	CASSFLPGLAGGETQYF
TRBJ1-4	few	TRBV9	NA	TGTGCCAGCAGCTCCTGGGGGGAACACCCGAAGGTGAATGAAAAACTGTTTTTT	CASSSWGEHPKVNEKLFF
TRBJ2-7	NA	TRBV5-1	TRBD1	TGCGCCAGCAGCTTGGGAACCGGGACAGGGGATGGTTTTTTC	CASSLGTGTGDGFF
TRBJ1-5	NA	TRBV27	TRBD1	TGTGCCAGCAGTCCAGAGAAAGTGGACAGGGGCCTAACCTACGTCAATCAGCCCCAGCATTTT	CASSPEKVDRGLTYVNQPQHF
TRBJ1-1	NA	TRBV7-4	NA	TGTGCCAGCAGCTTAGCCGAGATTCCGGCTGAAGCTTTCTTT	CASSLAEIPAEAFF
TRBJ2-5	NA	TRBV29-1	TRBD1	TGCAGCGGAATCAGGGGGCAGGGTACGGAGACCCAGTACTTC	CSGIRGQGTETQYF
TRBJ1-5	NA	TRBV2	NA	TGTGCCAGCAGTGAAGCGCAGGGGACGGGCAATCAGCCCCAGCATTTT	CASSEAQGTGNQPQHF
TRBJ1-6	NA	TRBV5-5	NA	TGTGCCAGCAAGTCGGTGGGGGGTTCGAATTCACCCCTCCACTTT	CASKSVGGSNSPLHF
TRBJ2-7	once	TRBV7-6	TRBD1	TGTGCCAGCAGCTTAAAGGTTTCAGGGGACAGGAGCTCCTACGAGCAGTACTTC	CASSLKVSGDRSSYEQYF
TRBJ1-2	NA	TRBV9	TRBD1	TGTGCCAGCAGCGCCCCCGGGACAGGGGGACCACAAAACTATGGCTACACCTTC	CASSAPGTGGPQNYGYTF
TRBJ1-1	NA	TRBV6-6	TRBD1	TGTGCCAGCAGTATCAACAGGGGGGTAGGCGCTGAAGCTTTCTTT	CASSINRGVGAEAFF
TRBJ1-2	NA	TRBV5-8	NA	TGTGCCAGCAGCTCCGGACGGGGGTTCTATGGCTACACCTTC	CASSSGRGFYGYTF
TRBJ2-7	once	TRBV7-2	TRBD1	TGTGCCAGCAGCCACAAACAGGGGGAACAGGGTTACGAGCAGTACTTC	CASSHKQGEQGYEQYF
TRBJ2-1	NA	TRBV5-1	NA	TGCGCCAGCAGTTCGGTACTTCAACATGAGCAGTTCTTC	CASSSVLQHEQFF
TRBJ1-1	NA	TRBV12-5	NA	TGTGCTAGTGGTTTGGGTGGGGACAATGAAGCTTTCTTT	CASGLGGDNEAFF
TRBJ1-1	NA	TRBV10-2	NA	TGCGCCAGCAGTGAAGGGGCCCCTGGACAGTGGAACACTGAAGCTTTCTTT	CASSEGAPGQWNTEAFF
TRBJ1-1	NA	TRBV28	NA	TGTGCCAGCAACAGCTCAGGGAGGTACACTGAAGCTTTCTTT	CASNSSGRYTEAFF
TRBJ2-7	NA	TRBV2	TRBD1	TGTGCCAGCAGTTATAGGACAGGGGGTCACTCCTACGAGCAGTACTTC	CASSYRTGGHSYEQYF
TRBJ1-1	NA	TRBV7-9	NA	TGTGCCAGCAGCTTAGAATTACGGAGGAACACTGAAGCTTTCTTT	CASSLELRRNTEAFF
TRBJ1-1	NA	TRBV7-2	NA	TGTGCCAGCAGCTTAGAGAGGTCCGGCGGGGGGCGCGGTGGAACTGAAGCTTTCTTT	CASSLERSGGGRGGTEAFF
TRBJ1-5	NA	TRBV7-9	NA	TGTGCCAGCAGCTACGCACAGGGTCCCAATCAGCCCCAGCATTTT	CASSYAQGPNQPQHF
TRBJ1-3	NA	TRBV12-5	NA	TGTGCTAGTGGTTTAACGGGAAAGAGCACCATATATTTT	CASGLTGKSTIYF
TRBJ2-1	NA	TRBV5-1	NA	TGCGCCAGCAGCTTGGCTATAGCTAGCGACAATGAGCAGTTCTTC	CASSLAIASDNEQFF
TRBJ2-5	few	TRBV2	TRBD1	TGTGCCAGCAGTGAAGCTCCAGGGGGCGCCGAGACCCAGTACTTC	CASSEAPGGAETQYF
TRBJ1-1	NA	TRBV5-1	TRBD1	TGCGCCAGCAGCCCTTCAAAAAATGACAGGGCTGAAGCTTTCTTT	CASSPSKNDRAEAFF
TRBJ2-7	once	TRBV7-9	TRBD1	TGTGCCAGCAGCTTAGGAAGACAGGGCAGGGACTACGAGCAGTACTTC	CASSLGRQGRDYEQYF
TRBJ2-5	NA	TRBV5-4	NA	TGTGCCAGCAGCTTTGCCCAGCAGGGGCAAGAGACCCAGTACTTC	CASSFAQQGQETQYF
TRBJ2-7	NA	TRBV6-5	NA	TGTGCCAGCAGTGAAAGAGGGGGCTACGAGCAGTACTTC	CASSERGGYEQYF
TRBJ2-1	NA	TRBV12-5	TRBD1	TGTGCTAGTGGGCCGAGGCAGGGGGCGAGTAATGAGCAGTTCTTC	CASGPRQGASNEQFF
TRBJ2-2	NA	TRBV7-2	TRBD2	TGTGCCAGCAGCCCTCCCCACTGGGCGGGGGGCCCCACCGGGGAGCTGTTTTTT	CASSPPHWAGGPTGELFF
TRBJ2-5	NA	TRBV29-1	TRBD2	TGCAGCGTTGGGCTAGCGGGGGGGCCGGAGACCCAGTACTTC	CSVGLAGGPETQYF
TRBJ2-2	NA	TRBV7-6	NA	TGTGCCAGCAGCCGCGGACAAGTGGGGAATAACACCGGGGAGCTGTTTTTT	CASSRGQVGNNTGELFF
TRBJ1-1	NA	TRBV27	NA	TGCGCCAGCAGTTTAAAATATAGCACTGAAGCTTTCTTT	CASSLKYSTEAFF
TRBJ1-2	NA	TRBV10-2	NA	TGCGCCATCCGGGACAAAAGACTGTATGGCTACACCTTC	CAIRDKRLYGYTF
TRBJ1-2	NA	TRBV5-1	TRBD1	TGCGCCAGCAGCGGAGGCGACAGGGGAATCGTTCTTGGCTACACCTTC	CASSGGDRGIVLGYTF
TRBJ1-1	NA	TRBV27	NA	TGTGCCAGCAGTACTGGGGGCGGAGGCACTGAAGCTTTCTTT	CASSTGGGGTEAFF
TRBJ2-3	NA	TRBV18	NA	TGTGCCAGCTCAGCTAGGGGGTTTGGAAACACAGATACGCAGTATTTT	CASSARGFGNTDTQYF
TRBJ2-3	NA	TRBV5-1	TRBD2	TGCGCCAGCAGGATGGGACTAGCAGGCGATACGCAGTATTTT	CASRMGLAGDTQYF
TRBJ1-2	NA	TRBV7-2	NA	TGTGCCAGCAGCTTAGCCGGGGAGGGTCGGCGGGGCTACACCTTC	CASSLAGEGRRGYTF
TRBJ1-2	NA	TRBV28	NA	TGTGCCAGCGAGATGAGGCCTAGCGGACACCACTATGGCTACACCTTC	CASEMRPSGHHYGYTF
TRBJ1-6	NA	TRBV6-5	TRBD1	TGTGCCAGCAGTTACTCAGGGGGCCAGGGATCACCCCTCCACTTT	CASSYSGGQGSPLHF
TRBJ1-4	NA	TRBV2	TRBD1	TGTGCCAGAAAATCCCCGGGACAGGGGGATGAAAAACTGTTTTTT	CARKSPGQGDEKLFF
TRBJ1-2	NA	TRBV6-1	NA	TGTGCCAGCAGCCGGGACACACGATATGGCTACACCTTC	CASSRDTRYGYTF